This passage covers 17 T cell receptor beta chains from one sample sequenced in a study of Ad26.COV2.S vaccination and SARS-CoV-2 variants. The data were produced by immunoSEQ multiplex PCR, yet TCRdb's version contains in-frame clones alone and is incomplete. The data show roughly 350,000 clones, around 89% seen once. Treatment in this sample: around 19 received Ad26.COV2.S at low or high dose, single or two shots; roughly five received placebo; per-sample allocation not given. Repertoires come from day 63 after the first vaccine or placebo injection. The specimen was peripheral blood, collected in a trial of Ad26.COV2.S vaccine versus placebo. The receptors originated from a person between 18 and 60 years old who received the Ad26.COV2.S COVID-19 vaccine or a placebo.

This chain connects TRBV27 to TRBJ2-5, with 9 positions matching TRBD2. Unmatched junction bases numbered 8, after V lost 2 bases and J lost 4 bases. Germline V gives CDR1 MNHEY, CDR2 SMNVEV (reference sequence). The CDR3 is made up of 16 amino acids. CDR3 region: CASSLSGSGSRETQYF. The CDR3 DNA reads TGTGCCAGCAGTTTAAGCGGTAGCGGGAGTAGAGAGACCCAGTACTTC.

The rearrangement uses TRBV10-2 and TRBJ2-7; unclear D gene. Germline V lookup: CDR1 WSHSY, CDR2 SAAADI. V was clipped by 4 bases and J by 2 bases, with 9 bases between them. The CDR3 length is 13 residues. CDR3 in DNA: TGCGCCAGCAGTGTGACGGAGACCTACGAGCAGTACTTC. Protein sequence: CASSVTETYEQYF.

This rearrangement joins TRBV4-1 to TRBJ2-5; D remains unclear. CDR3 size: 16 residues. The ends were cut back, 0 bases at V and 6 bases at J, with 17 bases in the middle. The germline V gene encodes CDR1 MGHRA and CDR2 YSYEKL. The CDR3 spells CASSQDEGWVGKTQYF. The CDR3 nucleotides read TGCGCCAGCAGCCAAGATGAAGGCTGGGTGGGTAAGACCCAGTACTTC.

As to this clone: The sample contains more than one DNA sequence encoding this CDR3. The chain is built from TRBV4-2 and TRBJ1-5; D remains unclear. V lost 0 bases to trimming and J lost 1 base, with 7 bases between them. CDR1 and CDR2 (germline): LGHNA, YNFKEQ. This CDR3 contains 15 residues. CDR3 coding DNA: TGTGCCAGCAGCCAAGAATGGGAAAGCAATCAGCCCCAGCATTTT. This gives the protein CASSQEWESNQPQHF.

The chain combines TRBV11-2 with TRBJ2-7, with D perhaps TRBD1 (6 bases). Germline V gene data show CDR1 as SGHAT and CDR2 as FQNNGV. CDR3 size: 15 residues. V was shortened by 3 bases and J by 0 bases, with 12 bases between the two germline ends. The CDR3 here is CASSLGAMSSYEQYF. The CDR3 DNA reads TGTGCCAGCAGCTTGGGGGCGATGAGCTCCTACGAGCAGTACTTC. The variable domain in full, with the rest retrieved from reference TRBV11-2 and TRBJ2-7, is EAGVAQSPRYKIIEKRQSVAFWCNPISGHATLYWYQQILGQGPKLLIQFQNNGVVDDSQLPKDRFSAERLKGVDSTLKIQPAKLEDSAVYLCASSLGAMSSYEQYFGPGTRLTVT.

The chain joins TRBV7-9 to TRBJ2-3; D remains unclear. This CDR3 region has 14 residues. CDR1 SEHNR and CDR2 FQNEAQ come from the germline V gene (reference sequence). V was pared by 3 bases and J by 3 bases, with 10 bases between. The CDR3 reads CASSFGPLTDTQYF. The CDR3 nucleotides are TGTGCCAGCAGCTTCGGCCCCCTTACAGATACGCAGTATTTT.

This rearrangement joins TRBV7-3 to TRBJ2-7, with D possibly matching TRBD2 (6 bases). With 3 bases removed from V and 0 bases from J, the gap between germline ends came to 12 bases. The CDR3 runs 15 residues. The V gene's germline CDR1 is SGHTA and CDR2 FQGTGA. CDR3 region: CASSLGTGTSYEQYF. As DNA, the CDR3 is TGTGCCAGCAGCTTGGGGACTGGAACCTCCTACGAGCAGTACTTC. Full variable domain (remainder filled in from reference TRBV7-3 and TRBJ2-7): GAGVSQTPSNKVTEKGKYVELRCDPISGHTALYWYRQSLGQGPEFLIYFQGTGAADDSGLPNDRFFAVRPEGSVSTLKIQRTERGDSAVYLCASSLGTGTSYEQYFGPGTRLTVT.

V usage is TRBV11-2 and J usage is TRBJ2-2; D not certain. CDR3 length: 14 amino acids. CDR1 SGHAT and CDR2 FQNNGV come from the germline V gene. V lost 1 base and J 5 bases, leaving 8 bases between the germline ends. CDR3 in amino acids: CASSLGGRTGELFF. In DNA, the CDR3 is TGTGCCAGCAGCTTAGGGGGTCGAACCGGGGAGCTGTTTTTT.

The V call is TRBV11-2, the J call TRBJ2-7; either TRBD1 or TRBD2 may fit D (5 bases each). The CDR3 covers 14 residues. V lost 6 bases and J lost 2, with 14 bases in between. CDR1 and CDR2 (germline): SGHAT, FQNNGV. As DNA, the CDR3 is TGTGCCAGCAGTAACCGGGACGGAACCTACGAGCAGTACTTC. The encoded protein is CASSNRDGTYEQYF.

The rearrangement links TRBV19 to TRBJ1-2; 11 positions match TRBD1. The CDR3 spans 16 residues. V dropped 5 bases and J dropped 4; count of bases not matched to a gene: 9. CDR1 and CDR2 from the germline V gene are LNHDA and SQIVND (reference sequence). CDR3 DNA sequence: TGTGCCAGTAGTCTCCGGACAGGGGGCACTTCCTATGGCTACACCTTC. Translated: CASSLRTGGTSYGYTF.

The rearrangement uses TRBV6-1 and TRBJ2-7; D call uncertain. The CDR3 loop spans 14 amino acids. Trimming took 2 bases from V and 1 from J, leaving 9 bases between them. Germline CDR1 and CDR2: MNHNS and SASEGT. CDR3 coding DNA: TGTGCCAGCAGTGAAAGAGGAAATTCCTACGAGCAGTACTTC. Protein: CASSERGNSYEQYF.

This clone has just one count. The V and J genes are TRBV6-5 and TRBJ2-2, with TRBD1 identical over 8 bases. CDR1 and CDR2 (germline): MNHEY, SVGAGI. There are 14 residues in the CDR3. V lost 2 bases to trimming and J lost 6 bases; unmatched junction nucleotides: 2. CDR3 sequence (DNA): TGTGCCAGCAGTTACAACAGGGGGGCCGGGGAGCTGTTTTTT. Protein product: CASSYNRGAGELFF.

This clone came up once. The chain has TRBV15 and TRBJ2-1; no clear D. The CDR3 contains 14 residues. Germline V CDR1 and CDR2: LNHNV, YYDKDF (reference sequence). V lost 0 bases, J lost 8 bases, and 11 bases lay in between. Here the CDR3 reads CATSRDEDLDEQFF. The CDR3 DNA follows: TGTGCCACCAGCAGAGACGAGGATCTCGATGAGCAGTTCTTC.

This sequence joins TRBV19 and TRBJ1-1; the D gene is possibly TRBD1 (6 bases). From germline, CDR1 is LNHDA and CDR2 SQIVND (reference sequence). The CDR3 runs to 17 residues. V lost 5 bases and J lost 0, with 19 bases in between. The CDR3 coding sequence is TGTGCCAGTAGTCCCAGCCCCGGACAGAAAATGAACACTGAAGCTTTCTTT. Translation: CASSPSPGQKMNTEAFF.

The CDR3 DNA follows: TGTGCCAGCTTAGCTCTGAGCTCCTACAATGAGCAGTTCTTC. Encoded protein: CASLALSSYNEQFF. V and J are TRBV28 and TRBJ2-1; D gene unclear. Deletions cut 8 bases from V and 0 bases from J, with 11 bases between. Germline V gene lookup returns CDR1 MDHEN and CDR2 SYDVKM. The CDR3 has 14 residues.

The rearrangement uses TRBV19 and TRBJ1-2; 8 nucleotides agree with TRBD1. CDR1 and CDR2 from the germline V gene are LNHDA and SQIVND (reference sequence). This CDR3 is built from 13 residues. V was clipped by 5 bases and J by 4 bases; unmatched bases: 3. The CDR3 sequence is CASSPDRAYGYTF. CDR3 bases: TGTGCCAGTAGTCCGGACAGGGCCTATGGCTACACCTTC.

The chain is built from TRBV10-3 and TRBJ2-3; 9 nucleotides match TRBD2. Losses at the gene ends were 2 bases for V and 5 bases for J; bases not matched to a gene: 14. Per the germline V gene, CDR1 is ENHRY and CDR2 is SYGVKD. The CDR3 consists of 18 residues. The DNA for the CDR3 is TGTGCCATCAGTGAGGCGAAAGGGGCGGGAGGGCCACGAGATACGCAGTATTTT. Amino acids: CAISEAKGAGGPRDTQYF.